The TCR beta chain under discussion was sequenced for a study of blood T cells in healthy people across ages. Germline CDR1 SGHRS, CDR2 YFSETQ. The CDR3 is made up of 15 amino acids. The V end was cut by 6 bases, the J end by 2 bases, with 18 bases between. Using a J-beta primer mix together with a sample-barcoded 5' primer, a second PCR was run for about 6 to 11 cycles. Each cDNA molecule carried a tag from a template-switch adaptor that contained 12 random nucleotides. MiXCR, run by TCRdb on the 5' RACE reads, gives a single entry per CDR3 protein. Here the sample spans approximately 800,000 distinct CDR3 sequences, about 53% being singletons.

This sequence was found in a man older than 75 in good health. The sequenced sample consisted of blood. This chain uses TRBV5-1 with TRBJ2-7; D is unresolved. As DNA, the CDR3 is TGCGCCAGCACACCGACCGGAGTGGAACCCTACGAGCAGTACTTC. Translation gives CASTPTGVEPYEQYF.